This entry is about one T cell receptor (beta chain). This clonotype appeared a few times. The specificity of this receptor is unknown. The input lacks base qualities; no much larger clone sits a single base away. Library generation was performed with PCR. Reads for this sample came from an Illumina HiSeq 2500. TCR libraries were prepared with molecular barcoding, using unique molecular identifiers to normalize TCRbeta repertoire quantification. TCRdb trimmed the raw reads at Q25, called clones with MiXCR and kept productive beta chains. Under each unique CDR3 protein, matching rows form one entry showing the most common genes and DNA. In this sample the table shows 400,000 to 500,000 distinct CDR3 sequences, approximately 10% of which occur a single time. 5% to 6.5% of the sample is held by the ten biggest clonotypes. These data originate in a study of T-cell reconstitution after alpha-beta-depleted transplantation in children (dated by TCRdb to about 2016). Turning to the overall study: T-cell immune reconstitution after TCRalphabeta/CD19-depleted allogeneic hematopoietic cell transplantation in children was quantitatively tracked in the study by means of TCR repertoire profiling.

From cysteine to phenylalanine, the CDR3 is 14 amino acids long. Only the CDR3 DNA stays, 42 bases, in frame from base 1. Trimming removed 0 bases from V and 3 bases from J, leaving 9 bases between the germline ends. Reading the germline V gene (reference sequence) gives CDR1 DFQATT and CDR2 SNEGSKA. The V and J genes are TRBV20-1 and TRBJ1-3, with a weak D call of TRBD1 (6 bases match). The receptor was derived from a human donor who donated a stem cell graft to a child with acute myeloid leukemia. The source was PBMCs from the stem cell graft donor, collected from the stem cell graft. The DNA reads as follows: TGCAGTGCTAGAGATCAGGGGAGTGGAAACACCATATATTTT. Its translation is CSARDQGSGNTIYF.